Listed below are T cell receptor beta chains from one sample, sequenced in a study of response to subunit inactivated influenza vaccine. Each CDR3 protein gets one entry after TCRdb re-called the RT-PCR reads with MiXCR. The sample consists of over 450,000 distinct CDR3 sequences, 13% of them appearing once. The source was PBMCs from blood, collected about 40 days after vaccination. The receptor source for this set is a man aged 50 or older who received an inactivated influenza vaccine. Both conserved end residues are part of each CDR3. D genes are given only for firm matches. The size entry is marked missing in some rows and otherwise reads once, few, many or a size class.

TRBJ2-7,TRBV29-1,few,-,CSVARSSEQYF,TGCAGCGTTGCTAGGAGTTCCGAGCAGTACTTC
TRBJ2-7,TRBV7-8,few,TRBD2,CASSVGVIGDYSNAEYF,TGTGCCAGCAGCGTAGGGGTAATAGGGGACTACTCTAACGCGGAGTACTTC
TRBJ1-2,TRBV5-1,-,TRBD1,CASSLGYGTAPNGYTF,TGCGCCAGCAGCTTGGGCTACGGGACAGCGCCTAATGGCTACACCTTC
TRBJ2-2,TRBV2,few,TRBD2,CASRFGLASSGELFF,TGTGCCAGCAGATTCGGACTAGCGTCATCCGGGGAGCTGTTTTTT
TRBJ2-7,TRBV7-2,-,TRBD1,CASSLEGQQSYEQYF,TGTGCCAGCAGCTTAGAGGGACAGCAATCCTACGAGCAGTACTTC
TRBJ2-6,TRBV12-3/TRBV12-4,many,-,CASSLNRVWMSGANVLTF,TGTGCCAGCAGTTTAAACAGGGTATGGATGTCTGGGGCCAACGTCCTGACTTTC
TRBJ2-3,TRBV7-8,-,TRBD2,CASSGTSGRYRRTDTQYF,TGTGCCAGCAGCGGGACCAGCGGGAGATATAGGCGCACAGATACGCAGTATTTT
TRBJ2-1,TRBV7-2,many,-,CASSITGGNEQFF,TGTGCCAGCAGCATTACAGGAGGGAATGAGCAGTTCTTC
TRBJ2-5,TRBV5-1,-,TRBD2,CASSLPGGLETQYF,TGCGCCAGCAGCTTGCCGGGGGGTTTGGAGACCCAGTACTTC
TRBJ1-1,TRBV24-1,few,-,CATSDPVRENGEAFF,TGTGCCACCAGTGACCCTGTCAGGGAAAACGGTGAAGCTTTCTTT
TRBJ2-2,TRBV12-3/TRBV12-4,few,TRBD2,CASSLRLADTGELFF,TGTGCCAGCAGTCTCCGACTAGCCGACACCGGGGAGCTGTTTTTT
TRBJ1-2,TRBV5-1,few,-,CASTLAAVGYGYTF,TGCGCCAGCACCCTGGCGGCAGTCGGCTATGGCTACACCTTC
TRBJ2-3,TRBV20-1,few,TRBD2,CSASPLARTDTQYF,TGCAGTGCTTCACCACTAGCGCGCACAGATACGCAGTATTTT
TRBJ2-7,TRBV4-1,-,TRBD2,CASSQVGGRGVGSGVPYEQYF,TGCGCCAGCAGCCAAGTAGGTGGGCGGGGTGTGGGAAGCGGGGTTCCCTACGAGCAGTACTTC
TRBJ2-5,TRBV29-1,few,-,CSAKTSAGKGIGRETQYF,TGCAGCGCAAAGACTTCGGCGGGAAAGGGTATTGGGCGGGAGACCCAGTACTTC
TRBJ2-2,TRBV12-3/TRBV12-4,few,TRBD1,CASSFGQGGPGELFF,TGTGCCAGCAGTTTCGGACAGGGGGGTCCCGGGGAGCTGTTTTTT
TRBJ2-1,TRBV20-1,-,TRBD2,CSARDGSGEVSSYNEQFF,TGCAGTGCTAGAGACGGTAGCGGGGAGGTTAGCTCCTACAATGAGCAGTTCTTC
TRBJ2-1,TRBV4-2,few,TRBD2,CASSQTSVDNEQFF,TGTGCCAGCAGCCAGACTAGCGTTGACAATGAGCAGTTCTTC
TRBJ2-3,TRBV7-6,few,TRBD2,CASSPKAGGTTDTQYF,TGTGCCAGCAGCCCAAAAGCGGGGGGGACCACAGATACGCAGTATTTT
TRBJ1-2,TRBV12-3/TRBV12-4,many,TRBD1,CASSFDRVGYGYTF,TGTGCCAGCAGTTTTGACAGGGTGGGCTATGGCTACACCTTC
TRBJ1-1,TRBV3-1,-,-,CASLEQGQNTEAFF,TGTGCCAGCCTCGAGCAGGGCCAGAACACTGAAGCTTTCTTT
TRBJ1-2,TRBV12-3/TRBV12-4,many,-,CASSMRRGWANYGYTF,TGTGCCAGCAGCATGCGGAGGGGTTGGGCTAACTATGGCTACACCTTC
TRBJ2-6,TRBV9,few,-,CATSALQGTLSGANVLTF,TGTGCCACCAGCGCGTTACAGGGTACCCTATCTGGGGCCAACGTCCTGACTTTC
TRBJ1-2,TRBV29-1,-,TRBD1,CSVEESGTGYGYTF,TGCAGCGTTGAAGAGTCGGGGACAGGCTATGGCTACACCTTC
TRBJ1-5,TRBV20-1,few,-,CSASDHTRRSINQPQHF,TGCAGTGCTAGTGATCATACCAGGCGCTCAATCAATCAGCCCCAGCATTTT
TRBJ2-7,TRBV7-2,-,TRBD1,CASSLQGVTVEQYF,TGTGCCAGCAGCTTACAGGGGGTGACGGTGGAGCAGTACTTC
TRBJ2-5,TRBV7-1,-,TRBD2,CASCHLLAGRLNGEETQYF,TGTGCCAGCTGCCACCTACTAGCGGGTAGACTTAATGGGGAAGAGACCCAGTACTTC
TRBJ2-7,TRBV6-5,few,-,CASSYSTTGRSEQYF,TGTGCCAGCAGTTACTCGACCACGGGGCGTAGCGAGCAGTACTTC
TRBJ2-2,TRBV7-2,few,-,CASSLAYGVPGELFF,TGTGCCAGCAGCTTAGCTTATGGGGTCCCCGGGGAGCTGTTTTTT
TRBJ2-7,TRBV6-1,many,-,CAAGSSGLHLTRLYEQYF,TGTGCCGCAGGGAGTTCGGGACTCCATTTGACTAGGTTATACGAGCAGTACTTC
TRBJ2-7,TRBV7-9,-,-,CASSPRGPSSYEQYF,TGTGCCAGCAGCCCCAGGGGCCCAAGCTCCTACGAGCAGTACTTC
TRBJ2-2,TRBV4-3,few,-,CASSQGIRGGGTGELFF,TGCGCCAGCAGCCAAGGGATCAGGGGGGGAGGCACCGGGGAGCTGTTTTTT
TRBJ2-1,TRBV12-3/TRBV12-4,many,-,CASSAQFVSSYNEQFF,TGTGCCAGCAGTGCCCAGTTCGTGAGCTCCTACAATGAGCAGTTCTTC
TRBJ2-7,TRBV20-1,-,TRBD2,CSAPRPSGGYEQYF,TGCAGTGCTCCCCGGCCTAGCGGAGGCTACGAGCAGTACTTC
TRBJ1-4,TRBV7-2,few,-,CASSSPGTGEKLFF,TGTGCCAGCAGCTCCCCGGGAACGGGTGAAAAACTGTTTTTT
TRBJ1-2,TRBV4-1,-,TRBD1,CASSPGYQGGYGYTF,TGCGCCAGCAGCCCAGGATATCAGGGGGGATATGGCTACACCTTC
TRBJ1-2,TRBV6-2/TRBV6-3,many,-,CASSYDWGQYGYTF,TGTGCCAGCAGTTACGACTGGGGGCAATATGGCTACACCTTC
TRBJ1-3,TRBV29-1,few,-,CSVFSVSSGNTIYF,TGCAGCGTTTTTTCAGTGAGCTCTGGAAACACCATATATTTT
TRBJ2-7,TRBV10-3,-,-,CAISRDGIYEQYF,TGTGCCATCAGTCGCGACGGGATTTACGAGCAGTACTTC
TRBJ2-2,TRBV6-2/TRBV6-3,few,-,CASSHTGELFF,TGTGCCAGCAGTCATACCGGGGAGCTGTTTTTT
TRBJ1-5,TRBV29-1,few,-,CSVIGTPNQPQHF,TGCAGCGTGATCGGGACGCCGAATCAGCCCCAGCATTTT
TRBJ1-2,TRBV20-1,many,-,CSARRGGDGYTF,TGCAGTGCTAGACGGGGGGGAGATGGCTACACCTTC
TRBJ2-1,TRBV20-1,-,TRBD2,CSARDSRWASGNSWSSYNEQFF,TGCAGTGCTAGAGATTCGCGCTGGGCTAGCGGGAATTCTTGGAGCTCCTACAATGAGCAGTTCTTC
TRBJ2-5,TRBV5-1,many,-,CASSLGGADQETQYF,TGCGCCAGCAGCTTGGGCGGCGCAGACCAAGAGACCCAGTACTTC
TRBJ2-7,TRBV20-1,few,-,CSAQQLYESGPPYEQYF,TGCAGTGCGCAACAACTATACGAAAGCGGACCTCCCTACGAGCAGTACTTC
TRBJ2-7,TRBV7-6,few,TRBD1,CASSFNRGAYEQYF,TGTGCCAGCAGTTTCAACAGGGGAGCCTACGAGCAGTACTTC
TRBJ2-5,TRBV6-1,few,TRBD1,CASSRRWGQGETQYF,TGTGCCAGCAGCCGAAGGTGGGGACAGGGAGAGACCCAGTACTTC
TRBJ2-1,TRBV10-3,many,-,CAIRVYNEQFF,TGTGCCATCCGCGTATACAATGAGCAGTTCTTC
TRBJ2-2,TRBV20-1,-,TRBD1,CSAGGQGADGELFF,TGCAGTGCTGGGGGACAGGGGGCCGACGGGGAGCTGTTTTTT
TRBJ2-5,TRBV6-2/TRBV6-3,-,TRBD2,CASSRRRTSSQETQYF,TGTGCCAGCAGTCGGAGGAGGACTAGCTCACAAGAGACCCAGTACTTC